This T cell receptor beta chain was identified in a study of CD8+CD57+ T cells in acquired aplastic anemia. Across the whole study: DNA from sorted CD4+ and CD8+ cells averaged roughly 3.4 ug. As sequenced from healthy donors, CD4+ cells averaged roughly 10 million reads. Study-level findings and limits: Roughly 28 was the count of CD8+ CDR3 sequences that patients shared with controls.

Concerning this clonotype: The antigen is not known.

TCR beta VDJ and CDR3 profiling used genomic DNA as template. TCRdb re-called the reads with MiXCR, one entry per CDR3 protein. Of roughly 180,000 distinct CDR3 sequences in the sample, 40% to 55% were seen once. This CDR3 comprises 13 residues. Germline lookup yields CDR1 DFQATT and CDR2 SNEGSKA (reference sequence). V dropped 6 bases and J dropped 4; count of bases not matched to a gene: 8. Input material: sorted CD4+, CD8+, or CD8+CD57+ T cells (not recorded which) from PBMCs. The V call is TRBV20-1, the J call TRBJ2-7, with 8 bases matching TRBD1. The clonotype was recovered from a human donor in good health. CDR3 DNA sequence: TGCAGTGCACTGACAGGGGTCGGGTACGAGCAGTACTTC. It is translated as CSALTGVGYEQYF.